This T cell receptor beta chain was captured in a study of STAT5B mutations in CD4+ large granular lymphocyte leukemia. Only in-frame clones appear in the TCRdb table, and some are missing; sequencing was by immunoSEQ multiplex PCR. The profile covers some 29,000 clones, with around four fifths appearing a single time and 5.5% to 8% taken by the ten largest. J was trimmed by 7 bases and V by 0 bases; bases with no gene match: 0. Per germline, CDR1 SGHTA and CDR2 FQGNSA. The CDR3 loop spans 12 amino acids. The study, taken as a whole, reports: CD4-sorted patient repertoires seemed more clonal than healthy CD4+ repertoires.

A note on this clone: Its antigen remains unidentified.

The chain couples TRBV7-2 to TRBJ2-7, with 7 bases aligning to TRBD2. The material sequenced was CD4+ T cells from blood buffy coats. The sequence came from a human donor in good health. In DNA, the CDR3 is TGTGCCAGCAGCTTAGCGGGGGGGGAGCAGTACGTC. Translation: CASSLAGGEQYV.